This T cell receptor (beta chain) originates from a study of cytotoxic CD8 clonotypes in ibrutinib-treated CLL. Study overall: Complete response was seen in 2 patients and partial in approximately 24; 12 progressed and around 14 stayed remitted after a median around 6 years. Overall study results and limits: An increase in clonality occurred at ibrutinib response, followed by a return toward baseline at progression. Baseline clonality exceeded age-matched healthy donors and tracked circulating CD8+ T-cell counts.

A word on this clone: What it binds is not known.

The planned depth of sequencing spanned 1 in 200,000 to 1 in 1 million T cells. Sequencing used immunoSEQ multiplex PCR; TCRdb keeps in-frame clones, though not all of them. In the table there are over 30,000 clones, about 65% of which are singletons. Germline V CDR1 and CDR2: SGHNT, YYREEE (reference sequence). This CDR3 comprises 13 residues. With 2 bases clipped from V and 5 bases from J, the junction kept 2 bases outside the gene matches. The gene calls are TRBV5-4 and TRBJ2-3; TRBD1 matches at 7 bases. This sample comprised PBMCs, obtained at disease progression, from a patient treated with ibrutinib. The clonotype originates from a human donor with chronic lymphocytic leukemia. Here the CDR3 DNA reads TGTGCCAGCAGCTTACCAGGGGGAGATACGCAGTATTTT. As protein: CASSLPGGDTQYF.